This T cell receptor beta chain was recorded in a study of persistence of HIV-infected CD4 T cells. CDR3 length: 17 amino acids. Trimming pared 3 bases from V and 1 base from J, leaving 13 bases between. CDR1 and CDR2 from the germline V gene are SGHVS and FQNEAQ. Overlapping HIV-1 Gag 15-mer peptides at approximately 0.91 ug per peptide per mL were used. Memory cells lacking CD40L and CD69 with high CD45RO were sorted. These HIV-1-infected adults initiated suppressive ART in chronic infection. Undetectable plasma HIV-1 RNA below 50 copies/mL lasted at least 4 years. Turning to this clone: Its specificity is unknown.

This was the immunoSEQ version 4 assay in survey mode. Only in-frame clones appear in the TCRdb table, and some are missing; sequencing was by immunoSEQ multiplex PCR. The repertoire holds 30,000 to 35,000 clones, with 65% to 90% as singletons. Notes on the study in general: Bulk TCR data could not be restricted to HIV-1-infected CMV-responding cells. TCRbeta richness was lower in CMV- and Gag-responding cells than in anti-CD3/anti-CD28-responding cells.

The gene calls are TRBV7-8 and TRBJ2-6; D might be TRBD1 (6 bases). This receptor was taken from an adult woman with HIV who was CMV-seropositive. The specimen comprised CD4+ T cells sorted from PBMCs after 18-hour stimulation, sampled from a patient who received antiretroviral therapy. This CDR3 is CASSFSRGGSGANVLTF. DNA for the CDR3: TGTGCCAGCAGCTTCAGCAGAGGGGGATCTGGGGCCAACGTCCTGACTTTC.